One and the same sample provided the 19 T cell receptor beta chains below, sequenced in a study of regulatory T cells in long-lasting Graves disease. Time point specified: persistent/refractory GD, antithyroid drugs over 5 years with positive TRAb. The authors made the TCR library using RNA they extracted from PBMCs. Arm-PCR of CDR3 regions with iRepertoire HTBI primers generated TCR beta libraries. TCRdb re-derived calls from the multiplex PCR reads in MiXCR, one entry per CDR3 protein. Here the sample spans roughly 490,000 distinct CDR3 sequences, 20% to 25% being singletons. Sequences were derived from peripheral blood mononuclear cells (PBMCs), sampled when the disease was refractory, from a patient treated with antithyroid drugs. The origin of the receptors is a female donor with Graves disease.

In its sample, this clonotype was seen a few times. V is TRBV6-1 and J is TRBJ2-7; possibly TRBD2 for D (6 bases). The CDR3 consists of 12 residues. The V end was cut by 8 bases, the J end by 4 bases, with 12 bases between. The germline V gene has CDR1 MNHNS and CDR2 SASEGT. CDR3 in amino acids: CASGWEVYEQYF. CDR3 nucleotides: TGTGCCAGCGGGTGGGAGGTGTACGAGCAGTACTTC.

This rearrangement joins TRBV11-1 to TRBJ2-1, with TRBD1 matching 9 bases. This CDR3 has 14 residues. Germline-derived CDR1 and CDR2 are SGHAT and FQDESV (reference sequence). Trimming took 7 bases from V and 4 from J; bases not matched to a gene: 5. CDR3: CASIPDRGYNEQFF. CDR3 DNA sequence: TGTGCCAGCATCCCGGACAGGGGATACAATGAGCAGTTCTTC.

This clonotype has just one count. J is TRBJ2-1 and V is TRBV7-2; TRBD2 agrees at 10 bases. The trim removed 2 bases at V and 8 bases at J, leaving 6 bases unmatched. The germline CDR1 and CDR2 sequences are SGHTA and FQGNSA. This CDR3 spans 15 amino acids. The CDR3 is CASSLRLAGGYEQFF. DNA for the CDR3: TGTGCCAGCAGCTTAAGGTTAGCGGGGGGATATGAGCAGTTCTTC.

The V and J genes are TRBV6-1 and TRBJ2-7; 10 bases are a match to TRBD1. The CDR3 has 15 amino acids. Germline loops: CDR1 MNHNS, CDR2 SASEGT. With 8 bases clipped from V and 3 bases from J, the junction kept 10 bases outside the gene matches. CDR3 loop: CASRPPRTGGYEQYF. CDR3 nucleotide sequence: TGTGCCAGCCGTCCCCCCCGGACAGGGGGCTACGAGCAGTACTTC.

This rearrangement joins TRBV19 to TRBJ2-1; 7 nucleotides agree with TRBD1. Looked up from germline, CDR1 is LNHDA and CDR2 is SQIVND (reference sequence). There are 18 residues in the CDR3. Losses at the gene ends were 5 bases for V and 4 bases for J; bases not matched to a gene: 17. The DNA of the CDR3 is TGTGCCAGTAGTCCCGGGACAGCCGTCTCCCCTTATTACAATGAGCAGTTCTTC. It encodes CASSPGTAVSPYYNEQFF.

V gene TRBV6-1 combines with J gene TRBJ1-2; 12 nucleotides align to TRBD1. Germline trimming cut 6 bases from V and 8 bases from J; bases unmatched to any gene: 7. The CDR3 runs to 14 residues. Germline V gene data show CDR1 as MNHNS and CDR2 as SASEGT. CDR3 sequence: CASSLGQGARGYTF. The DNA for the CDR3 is TGTGCCAGCAGCCTGGGACAGGGGGCACGGGGCTACACCTTC.

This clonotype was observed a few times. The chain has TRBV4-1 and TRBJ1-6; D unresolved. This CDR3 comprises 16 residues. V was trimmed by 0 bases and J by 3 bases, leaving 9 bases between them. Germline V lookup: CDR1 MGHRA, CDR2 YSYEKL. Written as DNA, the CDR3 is TGCGCCAGCAGCCAAGACCCGGGTTTCTATAATTCACCCCTCCACTTT. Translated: CASSQDPGFYNSPLHF.

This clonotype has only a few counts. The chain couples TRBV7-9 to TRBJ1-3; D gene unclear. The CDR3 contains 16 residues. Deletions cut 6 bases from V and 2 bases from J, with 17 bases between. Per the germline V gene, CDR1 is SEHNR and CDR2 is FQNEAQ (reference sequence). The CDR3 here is CASSSPVAETGNTIYF. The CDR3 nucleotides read TGTGCCAGCAGTTCTCCTGTTGCGGAGACTGGAAACACCATATATTTT.

CDR3 amino acids: CASSLAPGQGIVSYEQYF. The CDR3 DNA reads as TGCGCCAGCAGCTTGGCCCCGGGACAGGGCATTGTTTCCTACGAGCAGTACTTC. The chain uses TRBV5-1 and TRBJ2-7; 9 bases are a match to TRBD1. Germline V gene data show CDR1 as SGHRS and CDR2 as YFSETQ. This CDR3 has 18 amino acids. V shed 0 bases and J 1 base; nucleotides not matched to a gene: 11.

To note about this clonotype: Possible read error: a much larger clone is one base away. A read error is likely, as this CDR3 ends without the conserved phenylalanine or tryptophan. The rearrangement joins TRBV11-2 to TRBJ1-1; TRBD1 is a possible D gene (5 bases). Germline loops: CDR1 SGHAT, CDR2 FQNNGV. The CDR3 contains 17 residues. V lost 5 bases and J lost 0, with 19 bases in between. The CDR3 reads CASSPLAPRQMNTEAFL. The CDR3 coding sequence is TGTGCCAGCAGCCCGCTTGCCCCTCGACAGATGAACACTGAAGCTTTCCTT.

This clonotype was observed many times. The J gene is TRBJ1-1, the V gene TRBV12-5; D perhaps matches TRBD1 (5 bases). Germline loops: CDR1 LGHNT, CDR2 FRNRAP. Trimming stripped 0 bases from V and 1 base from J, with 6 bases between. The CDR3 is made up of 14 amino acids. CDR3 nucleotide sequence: TGTGCTAGTGGTTTGGTCACAGGGAACACTGAAGCTTTCTTT. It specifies CASGLVTGNTEAFF.

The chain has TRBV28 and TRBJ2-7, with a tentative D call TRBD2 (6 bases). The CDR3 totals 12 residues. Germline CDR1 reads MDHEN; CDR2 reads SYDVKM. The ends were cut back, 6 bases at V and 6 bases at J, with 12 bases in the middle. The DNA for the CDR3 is TGTGCCAGCAGCCCACGGGGGTTCGAGCAGTACTTC. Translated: CASSPRGFEQYF.

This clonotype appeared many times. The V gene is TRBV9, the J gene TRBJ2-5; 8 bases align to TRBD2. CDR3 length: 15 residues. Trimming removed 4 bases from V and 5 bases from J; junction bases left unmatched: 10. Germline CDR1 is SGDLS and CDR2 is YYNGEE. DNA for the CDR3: TGTGCCAGCAGCACCGCCGGGGGGGCCGGGGAGACCCAGTACTTC. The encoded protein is CASSTAGGAGETQYF.

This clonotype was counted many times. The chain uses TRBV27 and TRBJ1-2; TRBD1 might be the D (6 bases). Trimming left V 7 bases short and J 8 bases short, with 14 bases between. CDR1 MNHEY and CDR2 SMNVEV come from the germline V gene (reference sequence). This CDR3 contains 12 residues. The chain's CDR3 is CASTSGALGYTF. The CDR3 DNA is TGTGCCAGCACTTCGGGGGCGCTGGGCTACACCTTC.

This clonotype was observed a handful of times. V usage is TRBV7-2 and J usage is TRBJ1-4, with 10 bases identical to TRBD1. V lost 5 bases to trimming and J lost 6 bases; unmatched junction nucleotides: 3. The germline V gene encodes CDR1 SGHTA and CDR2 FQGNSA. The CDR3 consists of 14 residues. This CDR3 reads CASSTGTGDEKLFF. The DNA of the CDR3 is TGTGCCAGCAGCACCGGGACAGGGGATGAAAAACTGTTTTTT.

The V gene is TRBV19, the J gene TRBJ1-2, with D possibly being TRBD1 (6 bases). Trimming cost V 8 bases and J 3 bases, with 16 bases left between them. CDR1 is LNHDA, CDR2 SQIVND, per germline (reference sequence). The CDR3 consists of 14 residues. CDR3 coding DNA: TGTGCCAGTGCTGCGGCCAGGGGCTACTATGGCTACACCTTC. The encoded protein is CASAAARGYYGYTF.

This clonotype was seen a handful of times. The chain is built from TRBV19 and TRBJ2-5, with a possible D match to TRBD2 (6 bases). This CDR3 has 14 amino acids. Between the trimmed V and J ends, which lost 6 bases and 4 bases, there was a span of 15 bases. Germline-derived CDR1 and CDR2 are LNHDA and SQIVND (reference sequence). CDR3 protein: CASRSLGGRETQYF. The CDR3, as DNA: TGTGCCAGTAGGAGCCTCGGGGGAAGAGAGACCCAGTACTTC.

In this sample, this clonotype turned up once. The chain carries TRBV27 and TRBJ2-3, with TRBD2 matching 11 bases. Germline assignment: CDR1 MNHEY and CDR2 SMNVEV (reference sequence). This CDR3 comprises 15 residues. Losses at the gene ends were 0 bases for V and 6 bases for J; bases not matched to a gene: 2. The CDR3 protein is CASSLSVAGGDTQYF. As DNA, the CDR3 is TGTGCCAGCAGTTTATCGGTAGCGGGAGGGGATACGCAGTATTTT.

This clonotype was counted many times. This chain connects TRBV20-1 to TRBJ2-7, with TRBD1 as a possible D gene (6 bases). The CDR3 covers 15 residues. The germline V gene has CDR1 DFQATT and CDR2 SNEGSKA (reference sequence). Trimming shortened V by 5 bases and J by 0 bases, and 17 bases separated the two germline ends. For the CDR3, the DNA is TGCAGTGCTTCAACGGACAGCTTAAGCTCCTACGAGCAGTACTTC. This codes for CSASTDSLSSYEQYF.